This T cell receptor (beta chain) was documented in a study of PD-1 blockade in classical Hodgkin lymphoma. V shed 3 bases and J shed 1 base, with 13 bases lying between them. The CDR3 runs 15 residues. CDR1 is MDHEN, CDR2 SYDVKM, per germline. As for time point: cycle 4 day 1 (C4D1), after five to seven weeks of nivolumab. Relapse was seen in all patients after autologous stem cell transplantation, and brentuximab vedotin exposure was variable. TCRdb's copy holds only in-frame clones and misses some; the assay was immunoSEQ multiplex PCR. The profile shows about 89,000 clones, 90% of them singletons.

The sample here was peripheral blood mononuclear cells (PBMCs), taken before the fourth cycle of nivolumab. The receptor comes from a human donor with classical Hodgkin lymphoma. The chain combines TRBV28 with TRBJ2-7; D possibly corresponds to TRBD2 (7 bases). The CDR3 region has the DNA TGTGCCAGCAGTTTCCGGGGGGCGAGTTCCTACGAGCAGTACTTC. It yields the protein CASSFRGASSYEQYF. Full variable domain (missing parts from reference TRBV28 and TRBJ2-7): DVKVTQSSRYLVKRTGEKVFLECVQDMDHENMFWYRQDPGLGLRLIYFSYDVKMKEKGDIPEGYSVSREKKERFSLILESASTNQTSMYLCASSFRGASSYEQYFGPGTRLTVT.